This TCR beta chain appears in the sequencing data of a study of T cell responses to AZD1222 COVID-19 vaccine. Concerning this clone itself: Its antigen is not identified.

Germline CDR1 reads SGHVS; CDR2 reads FNYEAQ. CDR3 size: 17 residues. J lost 0 bases, V lost 1 base, and 6 bases had no gene match. TCRdb keeps only in-frame clones here, not all; method: immunoSEQ multiplex PCR. The sample records some 100,000 clones, around nine tenths being singletons. The study's findings and limits: Repertoires were collected only later (after the peak T cell response had occurred). Spike-specific TCR depth and breadth grew after two AZD1222 doses.

The TCR comes from an adult who received the AZD1222 COVID-19 vaccine. The material sequenced was peripheral blood, taken 28 days after the second AZD1222 dose. The chain uses TRBV7-6 and TRBJ2-7; 10 positions match TRBD2. The CDR3: CASSLEAAGGSSYEQYF. The CDR3 DNA reads TGTGCCAGCAGCTTAGAGGCAGCGGGAGGGAGCTCCTACGAGCAGTACTTC. Filled out from reference TRBV7-6 and TRBJ2-7, the complete variable domain reads GAGVSQSPRYKVTKRGQDVALRCDPISGHVSLYWYRQALGQGPEFLTYFNYEAQQDKSGLPNDRFSAERPEGSISTLTIQRTEQRDSAMYRCASSLEAAGGSSYEQYFGPGTRLTVT.